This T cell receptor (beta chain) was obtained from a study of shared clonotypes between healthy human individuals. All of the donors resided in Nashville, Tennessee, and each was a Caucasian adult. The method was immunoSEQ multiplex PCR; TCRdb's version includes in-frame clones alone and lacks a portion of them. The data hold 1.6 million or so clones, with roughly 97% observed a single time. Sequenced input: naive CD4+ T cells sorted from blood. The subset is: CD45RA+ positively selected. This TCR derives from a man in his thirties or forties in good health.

The CDR3 spells CASSLETTSYEQYF. The CDR3, as DNA: TGTGCCAGCAGCTTAGAAACCACCTCCTACGAGCAGTACTTC. The J gene is TRBJ2-7, the V gene TRBV11-2; D is undetermined. CDR1 and CDR2 from the germline V gene are SGHAT and FQNNGV. The CDR3 sequence is 14 residues long. Trimming removed 0 bases from V and 0 bases from J, with 6 bases in between.